This is a list of T cell receptor beta chains from one sample in a study of CD8 T cells in acute hepatitis C reinfection. Data came from immunoSEQ multiplex PCR; TCRdb stores just in-frame clones and leaves some out. The data contain over 30,000 clones, around 85% of them singletons. The sequenced sample consisted of naive CD8+ T cells from PBMCs. All receptors derive from a woman under 30 who spontaneously cleared hepatitis C infection. Both conserved end residues are part of each CDR3. A D gene is named only where the DNA matches it firmly. For some rows the clone size is stated as once, few or many, or as a class when expanded; others skip it.

cdr3_nt: TGTGCCAGCAGCTATGGACAGGGCCCCCTAGAGACCCAGTACTTC
cdr3_aa: CASSYGQGPLETQYF
j_call: TRBJ2-5
cdr3_length: 15
clone_size: once
d_call: TRBD1
v_call: TRBV7-3

cdr3_nt: TGTGCCAGCAGCCACTCCGGGCCCAACTATGGCTACACCTTC
cdr3_aa: CASSHSGPNYGYTF
j_call: TRBJ1-2
cdr3_length: 14
clone_size: -
d_call: -
v_call: TRBV13

cdr3_nt: TGTGCCAGTAGCGGGACAGCCTCGCTCGAGCAGTACTTC
cdr3_aa: CASSGTASLEQYF
j_call: TRBJ2-7
cdr3_length: 13
clone_size: -
d_call: TRBD1
v_call: TRBV19

cdr3_nt: TGCGCCAGCAGCTTACCCGGTGATGGCTACACCTTC
cdr3_aa: CASSLPGDGYTF
j_call: TRBJ1-2
cdr3_length: 12
clone_size: -
d_call: -
v_call: TRBV5-1

cdr3_nt: TGCGCCAGCAGCAGTCGGGACTACTCCTACGAGCAGTACTTC
cdr3_aa: CASSSRDYSYEQYF
j_call: TRBJ2-7
cdr3_length: 14
clone_size: -
d_call: TRBD2
v_call: TRBV5-1

cdr3_nt: TGTGCCAGCAGCTTAACGACAGGGGGCTATAGAGCTTTCTTT
cdr3_aa: CASSLTTGGYRAFF
j_call: TRBJ1-1
cdr3_length: 14
clone_size: -
d_call: TRBD1
v_call: TRBV7-9

cdr3_nt: TGTGCCAGCAGACCCGCCGGGACACCCTTCTACGAGCAGTACTTC
cdr3_aa: CASRPAGTPFYEQYF
j_call: TRBJ2-7
cdr3_length: 15
clone_size: once
d_call: -
v_call: TRBV2

cdr3_nt: TGTGCCAGCAGTTACCCCGGACAGGGGGCGCACACTGAAGCTTTCTTT
cdr3_aa: CASSYPGQGAHTEAFF
j_call: TRBJ1-1
cdr3_length: 16
clone_size: -
d_call: TRBD1
v_call: TRBV6-5

cdr3_nt: TGTGCCAGCAGCTCCGGACTAGCGGGAAGAACAATTACAGATACGCAGTATTTT
cdr3_aa: CASSSGLAGRTITDTQYF
j_call: TRBJ2-3
cdr3_length: 18
clone_size: -
d_call: TRBD2
v_call: TRBV9

cdr3_nt: TGTGCCAGCAGTACCCTCCAGGGGGCCAACGTCCTGACTTTC
cdr3_aa: CASSTLQGANVLTF
j_call: TRBJ2-6
cdr3_length: 14
clone_size: few
d_call: -
v_call: TRBV27

cdr3_nt: TGTGCCAGCAGCTTAGATAGCTGGAACGAGCAGTACTTC
cdr3_aa: CASSLDSWNEQYF
j_call: TRBJ2-7
cdr3_length: 13
clone_size: -
d_call: -
v_call: TRBV5-6

cdr3_nt: TGCAGCGTTGAACTTCTAGCGGGAGCCTACAATGAGCAGTTCTTC
cdr3_aa: CSVELLAGAYNEQFF
j_call: TRBJ2-1
cdr3_length: 15
clone_size: -
d_call: TRBD2
v_call: TRBV29-1

cdr3_nt: TGTGCCAGCAGTTTAATAGGGAACGGGGGCCAGCCCCAGCATTTT
cdr3_aa: CASSLIGNGGQPQHF
j_call: TRBJ1-5
cdr3_length: 15
clone_size: -
d_call: -
v_call: TRBV27

cdr3_nt: TGTGCCAGCAGCGCACCGGGGGTTAGGTACACCTTC
cdr3_aa: CASSAPGVRYTF
j_call: TRBJ1-2
cdr3_length: 12
clone_size: -
d_call: -
v_call: TRBV6-5

cdr3_nt: TGTGCCAGCAGTTTAGGGGTGAGAGTTGGCACTGAAGCTTTCTTT
cdr3_aa: CASSLGVRVGTEAFF
j_call: TRBJ1-1
cdr3_length: 15
clone_size: -
d_call: -
v_call: TRBV27

cdr3_nt: TGTGCCAGCAGCACGCGACAGGCCGGGGAGCTGTTTTTT
cdr3_aa: CASSTRQAGELFF
j_call: TRBJ2-2
cdr3_length: 13
clone_size: -
d_call: -
v_call: TRBV9

cdr3_nt: TGTGCCAGCAGCTTAGTATCCGAGGGGACCTACGAGCAGTACTTC
cdr3_aa: CASSLVSEGTYEQYF
j_call: TRBJ2-7
cdr3_length: 15
clone_size: -
d_call: -
v_call: TRBV7-2

cdr3_nt: TGTGCCAGCAGCTTAGGGGCAGATACGCAGTATTTT
cdr3_aa: CASSLGADTQYF
j_call: TRBJ2-3
cdr3_length: 12
clone_size: -
d_call: -
v_call: TRBV11-1

cdr3_nt: TGTGCCAGCAATCTAGCGGGAGTGTGGGAGCAGTTCTTC
cdr3_aa: CASNLAGVWEQFF
j_call: TRBJ2-1
cdr3_length: 13
clone_size: once
d_call: TRBD2
v_call: TRBV6-1

cdr3_nt: TGTGCCAGCAGCCTCATGGGGGCGGGTGAGCAGTTCTTC
cdr3_aa: CASSLMGAGEQFF
j_call: TRBJ2-1
cdr3_length: 13
clone_size: -
d_call: -
v_call: TRBV7-3

cdr3_nt: TGTGCCAGCAGCTTGGCCCCGGACAGGCTGGAAGAGACCCAGTACTTC
cdr3_aa: CASSLAPDRLEETQYF
j_call: TRBJ2-5
cdr3_length: 16
clone_size: once
d_call: TRBD1
v_call: TRBV5-6

cdr3_nt: TGTGCCAGCAGCCCCCCCTCAGGAGATACGCAGTATTTT
cdr3_aa: CASSPPSGDTQYF
j_call: TRBJ2-3
cdr3_length: 13
clone_size: -
d_call: -
v_call: TRBV7-9

cdr3_nt: TGTGCCAGTAGTATAGGAGGAGCAAGCAATCAGCCCCAGCATTTT
cdr3_aa: CASSIGGASNQPQHF
j_call: TRBJ1-5
cdr3_length: 15
clone_size: -
d_call: -
v_call: TRBV19

cdr3_nt: TGTGCCAGCAGCCCCGGACTAGGGGGTGGCAATGAGCAGTTCTTC
cdr3_aa: CASSPGLGGGNEQFF
j_call: TRBJ2-1
cdr3_length: 15
clone_size: once
d_call: -
v_call: TRBV7-6

cdr3_nt: TGTGCCAGCAGCTTCCCCCGCCCCCCGGGACTAGCTGGCAATGAGCAGTTCTTC
cdr3_aa: CASSFPRPPGLAGNEQFF
j_call: TRBJ2-1
cdr3_length: 18
clone_size: -
d_call: TRBD2
v_call: TRBV7-9

cdr3_nt: TGTGCCAGCAAGGGTGCGGGGGTGAGCAATCAGCCCCAGCATTTT
cdr3_aa: CASKGAGVSNQPQHF
j_call: TRBJ1-5
cdr3_length: 15
clone_size: -
d_call: -
v_call: TRBV27

cdr3_nt: TGTGCCAGCAGCTTAGTGGGAGAGGGACAGGCGCTGTTTTTT
cdr3_aa: CASSLVGEGQALFF
j_call: TRBJ2-2
cdr3_length: 14
clone_size: -
d_call: TRBD1
v_call: TRBV7-6

cdr3_nt: TGTGCCAGCAGCCAAGCTGGGGGCCTCTACGAGCAGTACTTC
cdr3_aa: CASSQAGGLYEQYF
j_call: TRBJ2-7
cdr3_length: 14
clone_size: -
d_call: -
v_call: TRBV14

cdr3_nt: TGCGCCAGCAGCTCCGACAGCGACTTTAATGAAAAACTGTTTTTT
cdr3_aa: CASSSDSDFNEKLFF
j_call: TRBJ1-4
cdr3_length: 15
clone_size: -
d_call: -
v_call: TRBV5-1

cdr3_nt: TGTGCCAGCTCCGACGGTACCCAGTACTTC
cdr3_aa: CASSDGTQYF
j_call: TRBJ2-5
cdr3_length: 10
clone_size: -
d_call: -
v_call: TRBV19

cdr3_nt: TGTGCCAGCAGTTACATCGGGGGGCTTGACACTGAAGCTTTCTTT
cdr3_aa: CASSYIGGLDTEAFF
j_call: TRBJ1-1
cdr3_length: 15
clone_size: -
d_call: -
v_call: TRBV6-5

cdr3_nt: TGTGCCAGCAGCTTCCCTATCGGGACAGTGCGTTCTGAAGCTTTCTTT
cdr3_aa: CASSFPIGTVRSEAFF
j_call: TRBJ1-1
cdr3_length: 16
clone_size: -
d_call: TRBD1
v_call: TRBV7-9

cdr3_nt: TGTGCCAGCAGTGAGCGGGGACTTAATTCACCCCTCCACTTT
cdr3_aa: CASSERGLNSPLHF
j_call: TRBJ1-6
cdr3_length: 14
clone_size: -
d_call: -
v_call: TRBV2

cdr3_nt: TGTGCCAGCGGAGGGACAGGGCCCGGCTACACCTTC
cdr3_aa: CASGGTGPGYTF
j_call: TRBJ1-2
cdr3_length: 12
clone_size: -
d_call: TRBD1
v_call: TRBV27

cdr3_nt: TGTGCCAGCAGCGTAGGACAGGGGGTCGACTATGGCTACACCTTC
cdr3_aa: CASSVGQGVDYGYTF
j_call: TRBJ1-2
cdr3_length: 15
clone_size: -
d_call: TRBD1
v_call: TRBV9

cdr3_nt: TGTGCCAGCAGCGCCCGGGACAGGGACACAGATACGCAGTATTTT
cdr3_aa: CASSARDRDTDTQYF
j_call: TRBJ2-3
cdr3_length: 15
clone_size: -
d_call: TRBD1
v_call: TRBV9

cdr3_nt: TGTGCCAGCAGCTTAGCCTTACTAGCGGGGTACAATGAGCAGTTCTTC
cdr3_aa: CASSLALLAGYNEQFF
j_call: TRBJ2-1
cdr3_length: 16
clone_size: -
d_call: TRBD2
v_call: TRBV7-8

cdr3_nt: TGTGCCGCAGGCTTGTGGGGGGAAGAGACCCAGTACTTC
cdr3_aa: CAAGLWGEETQYF
j_call: TRBJ2-5
cdr3_length: 13
clone_size: -
d_call: -
v_call: TRBV27